The rows below give T cell receptor beta chains drawn from one sample of a study of T cell changes during pregnancy in multiple sclerosis. Data came from immunoSEQ multiplex PCR; TCRdb stores just in-frame clones and leaves some out. Of around 88,000 clones listed, roughly 90% are singletons. The source material was peripheral blood, sampled in the first trimester of pregnancy. These receptors all stem from a female donor with multiple sclerosis, enrolled in a pregnancy study. The CDR3 runs from the conserved cysteine through the conserved F or W. The order of the fields is J gene, clone size, D gene, V gene, CDR3 protein, CDR3 DNA. The D gene is left open where the match is weak. Not every row has a clone size; where given, it reads once, few, many or a size class.

J: TRBJ1-1
size: once
D: TRBD1
V: TRBV7-6
CDR3: CASSLEAHRGLNTEAFF
DNA: TGTGCCAGCAGCTTAGAGGCCCACAGGGGGCTTAACACTGAAGCTTTCTTT

J: TRBJ2-2
size: -
D: TRBD2
V: TRBV5-1
CDR3: CASSPTGTSGNTGELFF
DNA: TGCGCCAGCAGCCCAACCGGGACTAGCGGTAACACCGGGGAGCTGTTTTTT

J: TRBJ1-1
size: once
D: -
V: TRBV11-3
CDR3: CASSLNRGGTEAFF
DNA: TGTGCCAGCAGCTTGAACCGGGGGGGCACTGAAGCTTTCTTT

J: TRBJ2-3
size: -
D: TRBD2
V: TRBV15
CDR3: CATSRDIPAGTSDTQYF
DNA: TGTGCCACCAGCAGAGATATACCAGCGGGAACTTCAGATACGCAGTATTTT

J: TRBJ2-7
size: -
D: -
V: TRBV4-3
CDR3: CASSQETGMVLAYEQYF
DNA: TGCGCCAGCAGCCAAGAAACAGGGATGGTTTTAGCCTACGAGCAGTACTTC

J: TRBJ1-4
size: -
D: -
V: TRBV6-6
CDR3: CASSRSRVMEKLFF
DNA: TGTGCCAGCAGTCGGAGTCGGGTGATGGAAAAACTGTTTTTT

J: TRBJ2-2
size: few
D: -
V: TRBV11-1
CDR3: CASSLLQGNTGELFF
DNA: TGTGCCAGCAGCTTATTACAGGGGAACACCGGGGAGCTGTTTTTT

J: TRBJ2-7
size: -
D: -
V: TRBV7-2
CDR3: CASRPEAAGYEQYF
DNA: TGTGCCAGCCGCCCCGAAGCGGCGGGCTACGAGCAGTACTTC

J: TRBJ1-2
size: -
D: TRBD1
V: TRBV10-1
CDR3: CASSVTGDGYTF
DNA: TGCGCCAGCAGTGTGACAGGGGACGGCTACACCTTC

J: TRBJ1-6
size: -
D: -
V: TRBV11-3
CDR3: CASSPWGQATVHSPLHF
DNA: TGTGCCAGCAGCCCGTGGGGGCAGGCCACGGTGCATTCACCCCTCCACTTT

J: TRBJ2-2
size: -
D: TRBD2
V: TRBV5-1
CDR3: CASSQGLAANTGELFF
DNA: TGCGCCAGCAGCCAGGGACTAGCGGCGAACACCGGGGAGCTGTTTTTT

J: TRBJ1-4
size: -
D: TRBD1
V: TRBV6-1
CDR3: CASSDGQGKLFF
DNA: TGTGCCAGCAGTGACGGACAGGGTAAACTGTTTTTT

J: TRBJ2-1
size: -
D: -
V: TRBV5-4
CDR3: CASSLRQSAFNEQFF
DNA: TGTGCCAGCAGCCTCCGACAGTCCGCTTTCAATGAGCAGTTCTTC

J: TRBJ2-7
size: -
D: -
V: TRBV7-9
CDR3: CATEEQYF
DNA: TGTGCCACGGAGGAGCAGTACTTC

J: TRBJ1-4
size: -
D: -
V: TRBV28
CDR3: CATTSGGFRIGEKLFF
DNA: TGTGCCACCACATCGGGGGGCTTTCGGATTGGAGAAAAACTGTTTTTT

J: TRBJ1-6
size: -
D: -
V: TRBV30
CDR3: CAWSTGLNSPLHF
DNA: TGTGCCTGGAGTACAGGGTTGAATTCACCCCTCCACTTT

J: TRBJ2-1
size: -
D: -
V: TRBV7-6
CDR3: CASSLGWFSGNVSNNEQFF
DNA: TGTGCCAGCAGCTTAGGCTGGTTTTCAGGGAATGTCTCCAACAATGAGCAGTTCTTC

J: TRBJ1-5
size: -
D: -
V: TRBV28
CDR3: CASTTLNQPQHF
DNA: TGTGCCAGCACCACTCTAAATCAGCCCCAGCATTTT

J: TRBJ2-3
size: once
D: TRBD1
V: TRBV28
CDR3: CASSLIGSQRRQGTQYF
DNA: TGTGCCAGCAGTTTAATCGGCTCTCAAAGACGACAGGGTACGCAGTATTTT

J: TRBJ2-7
size: -
D: TRBD1
V: TRBV28
CDR3: CASSLSGQATYEQYF
DNA: TGTGCCAGCAGTTTATCGGGACAGGCGACCTACGAGCAGTACTTC

J: TRBJ1-5
size: -
D: TRBD1
V: TRBV10-1
CDR3: CASSGRGLNQPQHF
DNA: TGCGCCAGCAGTGGCAGGGGGCTCAATCAGCCCCAGCATTTT

J: TRBJ2-7
size: -
D: -
V: TRBV27
CDR3: CASQQGPDYEQYF
DNA: TGTGCCAGCCAACAGGGCCCGGACTACGAGCAGTACTTC

J: TRBJ2-7
size: -
D: TRBD2
V: TRBV27
CDR3: CASSAGTSPREQYF
DNA: TGTGCCAGCAGTGCCGGGACTAGCCCTCGGGAGCAGTACTTC

J: TRBJ1-1
size: -
D: TRBD1
V: TRBV11-3
CDR3: CASSPRTGEEAFF
DNA: TGTGCCAGCAGCCCCAGGACAGGGGAGGAAGCTTTCTTT

J: TRBJ1-2
size: -
D: -
V: TRBV11-3
CDR3: CASSLEGPRGSRGYTF
DNA: TGTGCCAGCAGCTTAGAGGGTCCCAGGGGATCACGTGGCTACACCTTC

J: TRBJ2-7
size: -
D: -
V: TRBV5-1
CDR3: CASSWGVLSSYEQYF
DNA: TGCGCCAGCAGCTGGGGGGTTCTAAGCTCCTACGAGCAGTACTTC

J: TRBJ2-1
size: once
D: TRBD2
V: TRBV12-5
CDR3: CASALAGNSYNEQFF
DNA: TGTGCTAGTGCCCTAGCGGGAAACTCCTACAATGAGCAGTTCTTC

J: TRBJ2-1
size: -
D: TRBD2
V: TRBV28
CDR3: CASSFYRGLAGGNEQFF
DNA: TGTGCCAGCAGTTTTTACAGGGGACTAGCGGGAGGGAATGAGCAGTTCTTC

J: TRBJ2-3
size: -
D: TRBD1
V: TRBV7-3
CDR3: CASSPRQGTDTQYF
DNA: TGTGCCAGCAGCCCCCGACAGGGGACAGATACGCAGTATTTT

J: TRBJ2-7
size: -
D: -
V: TRBV10-3
CDR3: CASLGGPYEQYF
DNA: TGTGCCAGCCTGGGGGGGCCGTACGAGCAGTACTTC

J: TRBJ1-1
size: once
D: -
V: TRBV4-3
CDR3: CASSQERGWGFSTEAFF
DNA: TGCGCCAGCAGCCAAGAGAGGGGGTGGGGGTTTAGCACTGAAGCTTTCTTT

J: TRBJ2-7
size: -
D: TRBD1
V: TRBV6-1
CDR3: CASRTSGTGGYEQYF
DNA: TGTGCCAGCAGAACTTCCGGGACAGGGGGCTACGAGCAGTACTTC

J: TRBJ2-7
size: -
D: TRBD1
V: TRBV19
CDR3: CASRPGQGRSEQYF
DNA: TGTGCCAGTAGACCGGGACAGGGAAGGAGCGAGCAGTACTTC

J: TRBJ2-1
size: -
D: TRBD2
V: TRBV11-2
CDR3: CASSFSGGWNEQFF
DNA: TGTGCCAGCAGCTTTAGCGGGGGATGGAATGAGCAGTTCTTC

J: TRBJ1-1
size: -
D: -
V: TRBV6-5
CDR3: CASSALLQGYTEAFF
DNA: TGTGCCAGCAGTGCCCTCCTACAGGGCTACACTGAAGCTTTCTTT

J: TRBJ1-2
size: -
D: TRBD1
V: TRBV19
CDR3: CASTTSSGQGLGYYGYTF
DNA: TGTGCCAGTACCACCTCGAGCGGACAGGGATTGGGATACTATGGCTACACCTTC

J: TRBJ1-4
size: -
D: TRBD1
V: TRBV18
CDR3: CASSPPSGGIREKLFF
DNA: TGTGCCAGCTCACCACCTTCAGGGGGCATACGAGAAAAACTGTTTTTT

J: TRBJ2-3
size: -
D: TRBD1
V: TRBV7-9
CDR3: CASSPRDSYTQYF
DNA: TGTGCCAGCAGCCCCCGGGACAGTTATACGCAGTATTTT

J: TRBJ1-4
size: -
D: TRBD1
V: TRBV11-3
CDR3: CASSSGQGARNNEKLFF
DNA: TGTGCCAGCAGCTCCGGACAGGGGGCGCGAAATAATGAAAAACTGTTTTTT

J: TRBJ1-1
size: -
D: -
V: TRBV6-5
CDR3: CASRITGANTEAFF
DNA: TGTGCCAGCAGAATTACAGGTGCGAACACTGAAGCTTTCTTT

J: TRBJ1-6
size: few
D: -
V: TRBV4-3
CDR3: CASSLDRSNSPLHF
DNA: TGCGCCAGCAGCCTGGACAGATCGAATTCACCCCTCCACTTT

J: TRBJ1-3
size: -
D: TRBD1
V: TRBV7-9
CDR3: CASSETGVSGNTIYF
DNA: TGTGCCAGCAGCGAGACAGGGGTATCTGGAAACACCATATATTTT

J: TRBJ1-2
size: few
D: TRBD1
V: TRBV9
CDR3: CASSVGDRYNGYTF
DNA: TGTGCCAGCAGCGTCGGGGACAGGTACAATGGCTACACCTTC

J: TRBJ1-6
size: -
D: -
V: TRBV19
CDR3: CASSRQDSPLHF
DNA: TGTGCCAGTTCACGACAGGATTCACCCCTCCACTTT

J: TRBJ2-3
size: -
D: TRBD1
V: TRBV11-3
CDR3: CASSFGTGGTDTQYF
DNA: TGTGCCAGCAGCTTCGGGACAGGAGGCACAGATACGCAGTATTTT

J: TRBJ2-7
size: once
D: -
V: TRBV19
CDR3: CASSIDGNSYEQYF
DNA: TGTGCCAGTAGTATAGACGGGAACTCCTACGAGCAGTACTTC

J: TRBJ2-7
size: -
D: TRBD1
V: TRBV18
CDR3: CASSRGTGVHEQYF
DNA: TGTGCCAGCTCACGGGGGACAGGGGTCCACGAGCAGTACTTC

J: TRBJ2-3
size: -
D: TRBD2
V: TRBV7-2
CDR3: CASSLVGGKGDTQYF
DNA: TGTGCCAGCAGCTTAGTGGGGGGGAAGGGAGATACGCAGTATTTT

J: TRBJ2-5
size: -
D: TRBD2
V: TRBV6-6
CDR3: CASSLVAGETQYF
DNA: TGTGCCAGCAGCCTCGTAGCGGGAGAGACCCAGTACTTC